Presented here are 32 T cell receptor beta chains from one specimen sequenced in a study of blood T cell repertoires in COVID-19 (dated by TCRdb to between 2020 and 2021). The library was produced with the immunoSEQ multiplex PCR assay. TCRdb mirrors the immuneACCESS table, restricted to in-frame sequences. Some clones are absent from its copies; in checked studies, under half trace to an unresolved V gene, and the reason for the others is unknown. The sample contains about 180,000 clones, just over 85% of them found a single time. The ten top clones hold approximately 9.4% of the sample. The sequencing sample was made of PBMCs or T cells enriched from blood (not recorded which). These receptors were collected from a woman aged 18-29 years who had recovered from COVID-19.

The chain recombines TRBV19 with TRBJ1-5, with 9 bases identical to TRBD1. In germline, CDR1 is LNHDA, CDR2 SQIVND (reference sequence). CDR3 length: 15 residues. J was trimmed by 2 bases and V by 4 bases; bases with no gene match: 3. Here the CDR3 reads CASSTRQGGNQPQHF. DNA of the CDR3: TGTGCCAGTAGTACCCGACAGGGGGGCAATCAGCCCCAGCATTTT.

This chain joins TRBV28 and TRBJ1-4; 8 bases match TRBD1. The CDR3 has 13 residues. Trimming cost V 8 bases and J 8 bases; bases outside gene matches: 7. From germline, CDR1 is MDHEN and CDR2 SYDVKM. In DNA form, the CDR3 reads TGTGCCAGCGGCCCGGACAGGGCAGAAAAACTGTTTTTT. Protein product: CASGPDRAEKLFF.

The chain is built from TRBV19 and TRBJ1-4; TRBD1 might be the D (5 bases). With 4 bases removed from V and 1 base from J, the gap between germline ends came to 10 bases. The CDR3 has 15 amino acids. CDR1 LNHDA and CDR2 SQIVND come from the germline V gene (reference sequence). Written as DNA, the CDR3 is TGTGCCAGTAGTACTACAGGAGAAACTAATGAAAAACTGTTTTTT. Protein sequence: CASSTTGETNEKLFF.

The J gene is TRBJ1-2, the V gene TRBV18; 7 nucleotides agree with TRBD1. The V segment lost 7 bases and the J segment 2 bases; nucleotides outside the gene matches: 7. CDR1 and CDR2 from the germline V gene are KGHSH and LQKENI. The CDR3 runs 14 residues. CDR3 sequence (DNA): TGTGCCAGCTTACAGGGGAGAACGAACTATGGCTACACCTTC. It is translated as CASLQGRTNYGYTF.

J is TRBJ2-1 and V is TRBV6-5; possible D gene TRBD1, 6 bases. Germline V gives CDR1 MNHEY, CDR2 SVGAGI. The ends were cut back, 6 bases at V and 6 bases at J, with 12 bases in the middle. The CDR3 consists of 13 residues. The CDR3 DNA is TGTGCCAGCAGACTCGGACAGTTCAATGAGCAGTTCTTC. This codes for CASRLGQFNEQFF.

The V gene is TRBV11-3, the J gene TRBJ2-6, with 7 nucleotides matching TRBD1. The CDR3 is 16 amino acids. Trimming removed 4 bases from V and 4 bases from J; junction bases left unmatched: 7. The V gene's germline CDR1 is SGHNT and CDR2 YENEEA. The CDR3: CASSYGQGDGANVLTF. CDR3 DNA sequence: TGTGCCAGCAGCTATGGCCAGGGGGACGGGGCCAACGTCCTGACTTTC. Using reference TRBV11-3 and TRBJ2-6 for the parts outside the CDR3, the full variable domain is EAGVVQSPRYKIIEKKQPVAFWCNPISGHNTLYWYLQNLGQGPELLIRYENEEAVDDSQLPKDRFSAERLKGVDSTLKIQPAELGDSAVYLCASSYGQGDGANVLTFGAGSRLTVL.

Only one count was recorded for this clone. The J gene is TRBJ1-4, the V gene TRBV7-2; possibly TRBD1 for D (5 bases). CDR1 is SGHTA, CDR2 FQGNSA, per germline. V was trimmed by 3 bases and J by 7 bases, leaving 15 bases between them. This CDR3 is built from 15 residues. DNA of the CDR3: TGTGCCAGCAGCTTGCAGGGTTTCGGTTTTGAAAAACTGTTTTTT. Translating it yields CASSLQGFGFEKLFF.

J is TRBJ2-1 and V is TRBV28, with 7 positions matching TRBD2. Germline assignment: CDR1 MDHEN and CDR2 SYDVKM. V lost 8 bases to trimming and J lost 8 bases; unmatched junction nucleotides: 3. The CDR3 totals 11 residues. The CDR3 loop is CASGRVHEQFF. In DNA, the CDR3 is TGTGCCAGCGGGAGGGTGCATGAGCAGTTCTTC.

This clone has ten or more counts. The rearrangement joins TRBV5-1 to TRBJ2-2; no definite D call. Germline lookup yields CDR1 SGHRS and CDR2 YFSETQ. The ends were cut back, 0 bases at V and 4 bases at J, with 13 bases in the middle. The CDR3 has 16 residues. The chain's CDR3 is CASSLAEELSTGELFF. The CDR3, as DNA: TGCGCCAGCAGCTTGGCAGAGGAGCTTTCCACCGGGGAGCTGTTTTTT.

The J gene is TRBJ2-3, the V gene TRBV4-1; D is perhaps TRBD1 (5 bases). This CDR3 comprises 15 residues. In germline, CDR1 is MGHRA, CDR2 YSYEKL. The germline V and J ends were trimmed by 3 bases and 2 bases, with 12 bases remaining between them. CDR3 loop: CASSQTDRPTDTQYF. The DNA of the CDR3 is TGCGCCAGCAGCCAGACAGACAGACCCACAGATACGCAGTATTTT.

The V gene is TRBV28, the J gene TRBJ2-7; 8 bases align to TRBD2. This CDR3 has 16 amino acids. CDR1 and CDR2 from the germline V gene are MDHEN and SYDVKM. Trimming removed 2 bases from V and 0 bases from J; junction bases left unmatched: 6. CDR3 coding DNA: TGTGCCAGCAGTTTAAGAGGGAGCGGGAGCTCCTACGAGCAGTACTTC. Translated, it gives CASSLRGSGSSYEQYF.

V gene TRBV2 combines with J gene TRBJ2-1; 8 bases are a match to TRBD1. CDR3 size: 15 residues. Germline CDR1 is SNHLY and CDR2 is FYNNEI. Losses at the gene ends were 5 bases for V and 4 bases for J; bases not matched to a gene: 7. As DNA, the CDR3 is TGTGCCAGCAGTTCAGACAGGGGCGTATACAATGAGCAGTTCTTC. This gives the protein CASSSDRGVYNEQFF.

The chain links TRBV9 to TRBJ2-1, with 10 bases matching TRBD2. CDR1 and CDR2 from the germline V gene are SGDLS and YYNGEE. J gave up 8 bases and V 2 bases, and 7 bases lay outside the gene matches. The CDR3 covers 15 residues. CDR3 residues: CASSVGLAGAHEQFF. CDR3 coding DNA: TGTGCCAGCAGCGTTGGGCTAGCGGGAGCCCATGAGCAGTTCTTC.

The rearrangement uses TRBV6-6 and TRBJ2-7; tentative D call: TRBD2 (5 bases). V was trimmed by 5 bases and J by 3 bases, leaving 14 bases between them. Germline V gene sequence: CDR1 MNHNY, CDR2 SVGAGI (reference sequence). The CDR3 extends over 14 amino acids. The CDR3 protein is CASSTRAGNYEQYF. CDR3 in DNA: TGTGCCAGCAGTACACGGGCGGGCAACTACGAGCAGTACTTC.

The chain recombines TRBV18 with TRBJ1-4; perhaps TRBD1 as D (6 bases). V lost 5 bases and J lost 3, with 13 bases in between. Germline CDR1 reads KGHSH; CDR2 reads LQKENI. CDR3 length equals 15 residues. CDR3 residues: CASSANRAPNEKLFF. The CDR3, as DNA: TGTGCCAGCTCAGCAAACAGGGCCCCTAATGAAAAACTGTTTTTT.

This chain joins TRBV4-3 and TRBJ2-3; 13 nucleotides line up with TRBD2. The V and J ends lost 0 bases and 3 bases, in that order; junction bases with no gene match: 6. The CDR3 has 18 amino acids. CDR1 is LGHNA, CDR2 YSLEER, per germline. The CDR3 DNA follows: TGCGCCAGCAGCCAAGATAGGACTAGCGGGGGTATGACAGATACGCAGTATTTT. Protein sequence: CASSQDRTSGGMTDTQYF.

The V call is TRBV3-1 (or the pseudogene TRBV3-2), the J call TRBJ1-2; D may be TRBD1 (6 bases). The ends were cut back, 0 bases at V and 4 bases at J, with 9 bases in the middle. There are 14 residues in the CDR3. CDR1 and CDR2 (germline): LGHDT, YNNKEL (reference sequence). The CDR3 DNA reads TGTGCCAGCAGCCAAGAAAGACAGGCCTATGGCTACACCTTC. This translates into CASSQERQAYGYTF.

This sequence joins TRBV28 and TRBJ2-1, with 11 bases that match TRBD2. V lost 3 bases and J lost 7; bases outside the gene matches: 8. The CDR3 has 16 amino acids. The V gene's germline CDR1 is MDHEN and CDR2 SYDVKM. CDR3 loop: CASSLLAGGGGNEQFF. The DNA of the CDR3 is TGTGCCAGCAGTTTGCTAGCGGGGGGCGGTGGAAATGAGCAGTTCTTC.

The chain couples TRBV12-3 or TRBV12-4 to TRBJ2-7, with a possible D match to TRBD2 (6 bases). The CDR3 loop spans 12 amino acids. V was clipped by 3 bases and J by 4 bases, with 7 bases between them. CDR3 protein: CASSFGLYEQYF. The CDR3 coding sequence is TGTGCCAGCAGTTTCGGACTATACGAGCAGTACTTC.

The CDR3 is CASSLVYDRDSPLHF. CDR3 DNA: TGCGCCAGCAGCCTAGTATACGACAGGGATTCACCCCTCCACTTT. The chain uses TRBV4-3 and TRBJ1-6, with 7 positions matching TRBD1. Germline CDR1 reads LGHNA; CDR2 reads YSLEER. The CDR3 loop spans 15 amino acids. With 4 bases clipped from V and 8 bases from J, the junction kept 8 bases outside the gene matches.

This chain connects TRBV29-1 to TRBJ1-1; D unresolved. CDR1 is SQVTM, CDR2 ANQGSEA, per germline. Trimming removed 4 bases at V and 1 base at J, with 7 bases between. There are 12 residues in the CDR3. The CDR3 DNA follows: TGCAGCGTTGGGGCCCAGAACACTGAAGCTTTCTTT. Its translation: CSVGAQNTEAFF.

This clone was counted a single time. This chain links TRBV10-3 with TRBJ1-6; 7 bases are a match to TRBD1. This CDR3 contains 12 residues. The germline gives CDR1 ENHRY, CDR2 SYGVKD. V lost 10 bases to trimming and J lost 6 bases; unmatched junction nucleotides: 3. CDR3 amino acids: CATGTANSPLHF. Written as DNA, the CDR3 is TGTGCCACCGGGACAGCTAATTCACCCCTCCACTTT.

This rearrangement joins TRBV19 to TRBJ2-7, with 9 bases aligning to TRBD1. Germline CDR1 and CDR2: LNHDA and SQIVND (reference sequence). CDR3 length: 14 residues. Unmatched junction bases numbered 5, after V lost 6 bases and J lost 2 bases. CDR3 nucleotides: TGTGCCAGTAGGGTGACAGGGGGGACCTACGAGCAGTACTTC. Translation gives CASRVTGGTYEQYF.

The CDR3 region has the DNA TGCGCCAGCAGCCAAGAGGTTCCGCCACTCTATGGCTACACCTTC. It yields the protein CASSQEVPPLYGYTF. The J gene is TRBJ1-2, the V gene TRBV4-3; D gene uncertain. CDR3 length: 15 residues. Between the trimmed V and J ends, which lost 0 bases and 4 bases, there was a span of 12 bases. The germline gives CDR1 LGHNA, CDR2 YSLEER.

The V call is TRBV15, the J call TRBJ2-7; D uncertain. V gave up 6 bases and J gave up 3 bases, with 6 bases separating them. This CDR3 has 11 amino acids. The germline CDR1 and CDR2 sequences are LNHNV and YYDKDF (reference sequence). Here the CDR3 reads CATSLSYEQYF. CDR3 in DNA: TGTGCCACCAGTCTCAGCTACGAGCAGTACTTC.

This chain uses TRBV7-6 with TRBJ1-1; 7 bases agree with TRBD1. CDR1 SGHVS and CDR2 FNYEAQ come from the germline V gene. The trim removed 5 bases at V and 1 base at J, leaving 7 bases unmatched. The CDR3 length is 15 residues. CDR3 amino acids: CASSPRQGKNTEAFF. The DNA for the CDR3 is TGTGCCAGCAGCCCCAGACAGGGCAAGAACACTGAAGCTTTCTTT.

The CDR3 DNA follows: TGTGCCAGCAGCTTAAGACTAGCGGGAGGACCCTCGAACACCGGGGAGCTGTTTTTT. It yields the protein CASSLRLAGGPSNTGELFF. The V and J genes are TRBV7-6 and TRBJ2-2, with 13 bases matching TRBD2. CDR3 size: 19 residues. Germline V gene sequence: CDR1 SGHVS, CDR2 FNYEAQ. Trimming at V came to 2 bases and at J to 0 bases, leaving 6 bases not matched to a gene.

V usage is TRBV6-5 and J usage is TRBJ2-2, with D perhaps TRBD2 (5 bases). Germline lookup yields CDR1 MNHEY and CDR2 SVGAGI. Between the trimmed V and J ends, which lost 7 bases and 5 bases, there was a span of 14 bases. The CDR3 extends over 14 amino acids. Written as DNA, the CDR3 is TGTGCCAGCAAGACCAGCGGTAATACCGGGGAGCTGTTTTTT. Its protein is CASKTSGNTGELFF.

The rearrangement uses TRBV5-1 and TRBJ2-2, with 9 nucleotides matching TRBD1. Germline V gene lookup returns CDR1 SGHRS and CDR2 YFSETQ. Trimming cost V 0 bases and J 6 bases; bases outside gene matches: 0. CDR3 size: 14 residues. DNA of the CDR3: TGCGCCAGCAGCTTGGGACAGGGGGCCGGGGAGCTGTTTTTT. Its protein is CASSLGQGAGELFF. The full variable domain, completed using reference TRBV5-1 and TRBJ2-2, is KAGVTQTPRYLIKTRGQQVTLSCSPISGHRSVSWYQQTPGQGLQFLFEYFSETQRNKGNFPGRFSGRQFSNSRSEMNVSTLELGDSALYLCASSLGQGAGELFFGEGSRLTVL.

As DNA, the CDR3 is TGTGCCAGCAGTTACCAGGGAGGCTCCTACAATGAGCAGTTCTTC. Amino acid sequence: CASSYQGGSYNEQFF. The chain employs TRBV6-5 and TRBJ2-1; perhaps TRBD2 as D (6 bases). Between the trimmed V and J ends, which lost 2 bases and 0 bases, there was a span of 8 bases. The germline gives CDR1 MNHEY, CDR2 SVGAGI. The CDR3 sequence is 15 residues long.

CDR3 amino acids: CAANSGDYNEQFF. CDR3 sequence (DNA): TGTGCCGCCAATAGCGGGGACTACAATGAGCAGTTCTTC. V is TRBV10-3 and J is TRBJ2-1; 8 bases align to TRBD2. V lost 11 bases and J lost 3; bases outside the gene matches: 6. The V gene's germline CDR1 is ENHRY and CDR2 SYGVKD. CDR3 size: 13 residues.

CDR3 sequence: CASSENGGQGGEGYTF. As DNA, the CDR3 is TGTGCCAGCAGTGAAAACGGCGGACAGGGTGGGGAAGGCTACACCTTC. The gene calls are TRBV6-1 and TRBJ1-2; 8 bases align to TRBD1. The ends lost 2 bases at V and 8 bases at J; junction bases unmatched: 13. The CDR3 has 16 residues. Germline CDR1 is MNHNS and CDR2 is SASEGT.